A single sample gave rise to the 7 T cell receptor beta chains below, sequenced in a study of shared clonotypes between healthy human individuals. The data were produced by immunoSEQ multiplex PCR, yet TCRdb's version contains in-frame clones alone and is incomplete. Of hundreds of thousands of clones in the sample, approximately 96% were seen once. CD45RO-negative, CCR7-positively selected cells formed the naive CD8 fraction, excluding terminally differentiated effector memory CD45RA+ cells. The sequencing input was naive CD8+ T cells sorted from blood. The receptors were gathered from a woman in her twenties or thirties in good health.

The chain uses TRBV5-8 and TRBJ2-5; 8 nucleotides match TRBD2. Germline loops: CDR1 SGHTS, CDR2 YDEGEE. The CDR3 covers 16 residues. With 3 bases clipped from V and 4 bases from J, the junction kept 11 bases outside the gene matches. CDR3 loop: CASSWPQLGGVETQYF. As DNA, the CDR3 is TGTGCCAGCAGCTGGCCCCAACTCGGGGGGGTAGAGACCCAGTACTTC.

This clone was detected once. CDR3 nucleotides: TGTGCCAGCAGCTCGGGACATATAGTTGGCTACACCTTC. Translated: CASSSGHIVGYTF. The rearrangement links TRBV5-6 to TRBJ1-2; D may be TRBD1 (6 bases). Germline CDR1 is SGHDT and CDR2 is YYEEEE. CDR3 size: 13 residues. Trimming stripped 3 bases from V and 7 bases from J, with 13 bases between.

For this clone: This specimen includes other DNA sequences encoding the same CDR3. The gene calls are TRBV5-4 and TRBJ2-5, with D unresolved. With 7 bases removed from V and 2 bases from J, the gap between germline ends came to 12 bases. The germline V gene encodes CDR1 SGHNT and CDR2 YYREEE (reference sequence). This CDR3 is 13 amino acids long. CDR3 sequence reads: CASSSEAQETQYF. The CDR3 DNA sequence: TGTGCCAGCTCCTCGGAAGCGCAAGAGACCCAGTACTTC.

Written as DNA, the CDR3 is TGTGCCAGCAAACCCGGTCATTTGAGGGATTCACCCCTCCACTTT. Translated: CASKPGHLRDSPLHF. The rearrangement joins TRBV28 to TRBJ1-6; D unclear. This CDR3 has 15 residues. Germline V gene data show CDR1 as MDHEN and CDR2 as SYDVKM. Trimming took 7 bases from V and 8 from J, leaving 18 bases between them.

This clone was seen a single time. The sample has other DNA sequences that encode this CDR3 too. The chain links TRBV27 to TRBJ2-7; TRBD1 matches at 10 bases. Losses at the gene ends were 6 bases for V and 7 bases for J; bases not matched to a gene: 3. This CDR3 is 12 amino acids long. In germline, CDR1 is MNHEY, CDR2 SMNVEV (reference sequence). As DNA, the CDR3 is TGTGCCAGCAGGGGGACAGGGGTTGAGCAGTACTTC. It specifies CASRGTGVEQYF.

This clone showed up just once. This chain joins TRBV5-6 and TRBJ2-7; 9 positions match TRBD1. This CDR3 comprises 15 residues. CDR1 and CDR2 (germline): SGHDT, YYEEEE. After removal of 4 bases from V and 5 bases from J, the junction contained 10 bases not matched to a gene. The CDR3 bases are TGTGCCAGCAGCCGGGACAGGGTTGGGGAGGACGAGCAGTACTTC. This codes for CASSRDRVGEDEQYF.

This clone was recorded once. This chain uses TRBV7-9 with TRBJ2-7; 7 bases fit TRBD1. V shed 5 bases and J 2 bases; nucleotides not matched to a gene: 6. Germline V lookup: CDR1 SEHNR, CDR2 FQNEAQ (reference sequence). The CDR3 has 14 residues. The CDR3 DNA follows: TGTGCCAGCAGCGCTCGGGACAGTACCTACGAGCAGTACTTC. Protein: CASSARDSTYEQYF.